A single sample gave rise to the 25 T cell receptor beta chains below, sequenced in a study of blood T cell repertoires in COVID-19. Repertoires were generated with immunoSEQ multiplex PCR, while TCRdb's copy carries only in-frame clones and drops some. This table holds some 260,000 clones, approximately 90% found once. Sequencing was carried out using peripheral blood. The source of these receptors is a woman in her 40s who had recovered from COVID-19.

The chain couples TRBV7-9 to TRBJ2-7; D is possibly TRBD1 (5 bases). V gave up 5 bases and J gave up 0 bases, with 14 bases separating them. The length of the CDR3 is 15 residues. Germline V gene sequence: CDR1 SEHNR, CDR2 FQNEAQ (reference sequence). CDR3 nucleotide sequence: TGTGCCAGCAGCCCTATTGGGGCTCGCTCCTACGAGCAGTACTTC. This codes for CASSPIGARSYEQYF.

The V call is TRBV5-1, the J call TRBJ1-2; D uncertain. The CDR3 extends over 13 amino acids. The germline V gene encodes CDR1 SGHRS and CDR2 YFSETQ. The V end lost 0 bases, the J end lost 4 bases, and 7 bases lay between the germline ends. In DNA, the CDR3 is TGCGCCAGCAGCTTGGAGGCGGCCTATGGCTACACCTTC. Its protein product is CASSLEAAYGYTF. Full variable domain (remainder filled in from reference TRBV5-1 and TRBJ1-2): KAGVTQTPRYLIKTRGQQVTLSCSPISGHRSVSWYQQTPGQGLQFLFEYFSETQRNKGNFPGRFSGRQFSNSRSEMNVSTLELGDSALYLCASSLEAAYGYTFGSGTRLTVV.

The chain has TRBV19 and TRBJ1-5; the match to TRBD1 covers 8 bases. In germline, CDR1 is LNHDA, CDR2 SQIVND (reference sequence). This CDR3 contains 13 residues. V lost 4 bases, J lost 6 bases, and 2 bases stayed unmatched. As DNA, the CDR3 is TGTGCCAGTAGTACGACAGGGGCTCAGCCCCAGCATTTT. Protein: CASSTTGAQPQHF.

The gene calls are TRBV11-3 and TRBJ1-2, with TRBD1 as a possible D gene (5 bases). Trimming cost V 1 base and J 8 bases, with 20 bases left between them. CDR1 SGHNT and CDR2 YENEEA come from the germline V gene. CDR3 length: 16 residues. CDR3 sequence (DNA): TGTGCCAGCAGCTTAGGCGGCAGGGATGGGCCCGGGGGCTACACCTTC. Amino acid sequence: CASSLGGRDGPGGYTF.

V usage is TRBV2 and J usage is TRBJ1-5; D gene ambiguous. The germline V gene has CDR1 SNHLY and CDR2 FYNNEI. V lost 7 bases and J lost 0, with 16 bases in between. This CDR3 is 16 amino acids long. In DNA, the CDR3 is TGTGCCAGCAAATCCCGGGTTCGGGATAGCAATCAGCCCCAGCATTTT. Translation: CASKSRVRDSNQPQHF.

This sequence joins TRBV6-2 or TRBV6-3 and TRBJ1-1; maybe TRBD1 (5 bases). There are 14 residues in the CDR3. Germline CDR1 and CDR2: MNHEY and SVGEGT. V gave up 2 bases and J gave up 4 bases, with 11 bases separating them. This CDR3 is CASSYPRVSTEAFF. The CDR3 DNA reads as TGTGCCAGCAGTTACCCCAGGGTAAGCACTGAAGCTTTCTTT.

This rearrangement joins TRBV19 to TRBJ2-7; 7 bases align to TRBD2. Germline V gives CDR1 LNHDA, CDR2 SQIVND (reference sequence). V gave up 3 bases and J gave up 3 bases; unmatched junction bases: 5. The CDR3 consists of 14 residues. CDR3 DNA: TGTGCCAGTAGTATCGGGGCGGGAGTCTACGAGCAGTACGTC. Translation gives CASSIGAGVYEQYV.

The V call is TRBV27, the J call TRBJ2-1, with TRBD2 identical over 8 bases. Germline loops: CDR1 MNHEY, CDR2 SMNVEV (reference sequence). Trimming took 0 bases from V and 7 from J; bases not matched to a gene: 5. CDR3 length: 15 residues. Written as DNA, the CDR3 is TGTGCCAGCAGTTTATCCGGGAGGGCCAGGAATGAGCAGTTCTTC. This encodes CASSLSGRARNEQFF.

The chain links TRBV30 to TRBJ2-3; 8 nucleotides line up with TRBD2. This CDR3 is 16 amino acids long. Trimming cost V 0 bases and J 2 bases; bases outside gene matches: 7. Germline-derived CDR1 and CDR2 are GTSNPN and SVGIG (reference sequence). Here the CDR3 reads CAWSVGRGAPTDTQYF. The CDR3 DNA follows: TGTGCCTGGAGTGTAGGGCGGGGGGCTCCCACAGATACGCAGTATTTT.

This clone was detected many times. V gene TRBV18 combines with J gene TRBJ2-2; 15 nucleotides align to TRBD2. Germline V gene lookup returns CDR1 KGHSH and CDR2 LQKENI. V was pared by 3 bases and J by 0 bases, with 11 bases of the junction left unmatched. The CDR3 extends over 21 amino acids. The CDR3 sequence: CASSPLPMGLAGGSNTGELFF. DNA of the CDR3: TGTGCCAGCTCACCCCTCCCCATGGGACTAGCGGGAGGATCGAACACCGGGGAGCTGTTTTTT.

The V call is TRBV7-2, the J call TRBJ1-2; 10 bases agree with TRBD1. The CDR3 contains 16 residues. Per germline, CDR1 SGHTA and CDR2 FQGNSA. V lost 0 bases, J lost 7 bases, and 8 bases stayed unmatched. CDR3: CASSLARTGGAAGYTF. The CDR3 nucleotides read TGTGCCAGCAGCTTAGCCCGGACAGGGGGTGCGGCTGGCTACACCTTC.

The CDR3: CASSPGPHGGYTF. The CDR3, as DNA: TGTGCCAGCAGCCCCGGTCCCCATGGTGGCTACACCTTC. The genes are TRBV6-5 and TRBJ1-2; D is unresolved. V was cut by 6 bases and J by 7 bases, with 15 bases left in between. The germline V gene encodes CDR1 MNHEY and CDR2 SVGAGI. The CDR3 runs 13 residues.

The rearrangement joins TRBV6-4 to TRBJ1-6; D is ambiguous. Germline-derived CDR1 and CDR2 are MRHNA and SNTAGT. The ends were cut back, 0 bases at V and 10 bases at J, with 13 bases in the middle. The CDR3 is 15 amino acids. Here the CDR3 reads CASSDSGNPGSPLHF. The CDR3 bases are TGTGCCAGCAGTGACTCCGGGAACCCTGGCTCACCCCTCCACTTT.

The chain recombines TRBV4-3 with TRBJ2-3; D possibly corresponds to TRBD2 (6 bases). Germline loops: CDR1 LGHNA, CDR2 YSLEER. This CDR3 has 17 residues. V lost 1 base and J 4 bases, leaving 18 bases between the germline ends. The DNA of the CDR3 is TGCGCCAGCAGCCAAGTGAGGGGTCAGGGAGGTGCAGATACGCAGTATTTT. This translates into CASSQVRGQGGADTQYF.

This rearrangement joins TRBV5-1 to TRBJ2-2; TRBD2 might be the D (6 bases). The V end lost 0 bases, the J end lost 7 bases, and 13 bases lay between the germline ends. Germline-derived CDR1 and CDR2 are SGHRS and YFSETQ. CDR3 length equals 15 residues. CDR3 coding DNA: TGCGCCAGCAGCTTGGGTAGCGGCGGCATCGGGGAGCTGTTTTTT. Translated, it gives CASSLGSGGIGELFF.

The chain joins TRBV11-2 to TRBJ2-6, with a possible D match to TRBD1 (5 bases). Per the germline V gene, CDR1 is SGHAT and CDR2 is FQNNGV. The CDR3 covers 19 residues. V was shortened by 5 bases and J by 0 bases, with 20 bases between the two germline ends. This CDR3 reads CASSLTADSLSSGANVLTF. CDR3 nucleotide sequence: TGTGCCAGCAGCCTCACGGCTGACAGCTTAAGCTCTGGGGCCAACGTCCTGACTTTC.

The chain is built from TRBV18 and TRBJ1-3; the D gene is possibly TRBD1 (5 bases). The CDR3 consists of 16 residues. Trimming stripped 4 bases from V and 7 bases from J, with 20 bases between. CDR1 and CDR2 (germline): KGHSH, LQKENI. The CDR3 DNA reads as TGTGCCAGCTCACGAACAGGTGGGGTAGCCGTCAACACCATATATTTT. It is translated as CASSRTGGVAVNTIYF.

V usage is TRBV14 and J usage is TRBJ2-4, with D possibly being TRBD1 (6 bases). The V end was cut by 4 bases, the J end by 7 bases, with 20 bases between. This CDR3 spans 16 amino acids. Germline assignment: CDR1 SGHDN and CDR2 FVKESK. This chain's CDR3 is CASSPQPGALWNIQYF. The CDR3 DNA is TGTGCCAGCAGCCCCCAGCCAGGGGCCCTGTGGAACATTCAGTACTTC.

V gene TRBV19 combines with J gene TRBJ1-2; 7 bases agree with TRBD1. The ends lost 6 bases at V and 2 bases at J; junction bases unmatched: 3. Per germline, CDR1 LNHDA and CDR2 SQIVND (reference sequence). The CDR3 contains 13 residues. The DNA for the CDR3 is TGTGCCAGTAGCGGACAGGAGAACTATGGCTACACCTTC. Translation: CASSGQENYGYTF.

The genes are TRBV6-2 or TRBV6-3 and TRBJ1-4; D is uncertain. The V end lost 2 bases, the J end lost 0 bases, and 7 bases lay between the germline ends. The CDR3 covers 15 residues. Germline-derived CDR1 and CDR2 are MNHEY and SVGEGT. The CDR3 coding sequence is TGTGCCAGCAGTTACGTGGCTGCAACTAATGAAAAACTGTTTTTT. Translated, it gives CASSYVAATNEKLFF.

This clone was observed a handful of times. The chain employs TRBV19 and TRBJ1-1; a weak D match, TRBD1 (5 bases). Germline V gives CDR1 LNHDA, CDR2 SQIVND (reference sequence). The V gene lost 6 bases and the J gene lost 6 bases, with 14 bases spanning the gap. This CDR3 has 13 amino acids. CDR3 residues: CASRGAGKPEAFF. DNA of the CDR3: TGTGCCAGTAGAGGGGCGGGGAAACCTGAAGCTTTCTTT.

This clone was counted once. This chain connects TRBV24-1 to TRBJ2-1; 11 bases align to TRBD2. Germline assignment: CDR1 KGHDR and CDR2 SFDVKD. V shed 10 bases and J 3 bases; nucleotides not matched to a gene: 7. CDR3 length: 15 residues. Here the CDR3 reads CATNWGTSGYNEQFF. In DNA form, the CDR3 reads TGTGCCACGAACTGGGGGACTAGCGGCTACAATGAGCAGTTCTTC.

The chain combines TRBV7-9 with TRBJ2-7; 10 bases agree with TRBD2. Germline V gives CDR1 SEHNR, CDR2 FQNEAQ (reference sequence). V lost 5 bases to trimming and J lost 2 bases; unmatched junction nucleotides: 9. The CDR3 loop spans 16 amino acids. The DNA of the CDR3 is TGTGCCAGCAGCCCGAACCCGCTAGCGGGGGCCTACGAGCAGTACTTC. Protein sequence: CASSPNPLAGAYEQYF.

The V gene is TRBV7-9, the J gene TRBJ1-2; TRBD1 might be the D (5 bases). This CDR3 contains 13 residues. CDR1 and CDR2 from the germline V gene are SEHNR and FQNEAQ (reference sequence). V was clipped by 7 bases and J by 4 bases, with 13 bases between them. CDR3 nucleotides: TGTGCCAGCACCGGACCCGACAGCTATGGCTACACCTTC. As protein: CASTGPDSYGYTF. Drawing the rest from reference TRBV7-9 and TRBJ1-2, the complete variable domain is DTGVSQNPRHKITKRGQNVTFRCDPISEHNRLYWYRQTLGQGPEFLTYFQNEAQLEKSRLLSDRFSAERPKGSFSTLEIQRTEQGDSAMYLCASTGPDSYGYTFGSGTRLTVV.

This clone was counted once. This chain uses TRBV3-1 (or the pseudogene TRBV3-2) with TRBJ1-1; 8 bases are shared with TRBD1. Germline CDR1 and CDR2: LGHDT and YNNKEL (reference sequence). V shed 8 bases and J 7 bases; nucleotides not matched to a gene: 3. This CDR3 spans 11 amino acids. CDR3 coding DNA: TGTGCCAGCCAGGGGGCTTATGAAGCTTTCTTT. The encoded protein is CASQGAYEAFF.